Included here is one T cell receptor (beta chain) sequence, with context. Its antigen specificity is not known. Nothing much larger sits one base from this clone, and base qualities are not available. CD8 naive samples consisted of CD45RO-negative cells that were positively selected for CCR7, yielding a CD45RA+CCR7+ population without TemRA cells. Donors were healthy HIV-negative adults with no recently reported acute infections or vaccinations. All donors were Caucasian adults living in Nashville, Tennessee, USA. After blood collection by leukapheresis, PBMCs were isolated using Ficoll-Histopaque density gradient centrifugation and then cryopreserved in the vapor phase of liquid nitrogen. Analytical flow cytometry was used to check the purity and quantity of each magnetically sorted T cell population. From each sorted fraction, genomic DNA was isolated and quantified by UV absorbance on a Nanodrop 2000c.

These data belong to a study of shared clonotypes between healthy human individuals (dated by TCRdb to the early 2020s). Background on the whole study: The cohort comprised two women and three men aged 18 to 49 years. To estimate repertoire size and how much clonotype sharing occurs between individuals, the study deeply sequenced the blood TCR repertoires of a handful of healthy adults. To increase sequencing depth and limit assay-specific biases, different laboratories used diverse techniques to prepare libraries and sequence TCR repertoires. Each donor's leukapheresis produced roughly between about 0.85 and 10 billion PBMCs. Per donor, three plates each were used for CD4 naive and CD4 memory, two for CD8 naive, and one for CD8 memory.

The research as a whole found: Pairwise subsampling indicated that sequencing depth was expected to affect the degree of clonotype sharing among donors. Sampling was limited to blood, and TCR repertoires in tissue likely differ from TCR repertoires in blood. Even with the large sequencing depth, rarefaction of the sorted-subset datasets indicated that sequencing was incomplete. Compared with non-shared clonotypes, clonotypes shared by all four sorted-subset donors had higher generation probabilities. When several donors were compared, the shared fraction of clonotypes was 5% to 6.5% for naive CD4, about 4% for naive CD8, roughly 2.5% for memory CD4, and around 0.37% for memory CD8. Naive subsets generally had larger estimated clonotype richness than memory subsets did. The genetic and exposure-history diversity represented was limited by the small number of donors.

Using the deep immunoSEQ assay, multiplex PCR amplified TCR CDR3 regions from genomic DNA. For each cell subset, the extracted genomic DNA was distributed evenly across all wells of several immunoSEQ 96-well plates, and each plate served as one replicate. For sorted subsets, approximately 190 ng genomic DNA, equal to 25,000 to 35,000 T cell genomes, was loaded into each replicate PCR. The purified libraries were quantified using a Qubit 3.0 fluorometer, sized with a Bioanalyzer 2100, and then quantified again using the KAPA Library Quantification kit. Each immunoSEQ 96-well plate was sequenced on its own single-read 150-cycle Illumina NextSeq 550 flow cell. Per the authors' processing: Because the immunoSEQ output held only junctional sequences and lacked quality scores, the filtering could not match the filtering applied to full-length reads. To assign V/J genes and CDR3, sequences were annotated using PyIR, a Python wrapper for IgBLAST v1.9, with IMGT germline references. Any read was removed if the V/J assignment was weak (E-value above 1e-6), the CDR3 was missing, or the read contained stop codons, out-of-frame junctions, or ambiguous translated residues. V3J clonotypes were defined as sequences sharing the same inferred V gene, J gene, and CDR3 amino acid sequence. To compute the percentage overlap between repertoires, the number of shared unique clonotypes was divided by the size of the smaller repertoire. Richness of each repertoire was evaluated using RTK rarefaction, the Chao1 estimator, and Recon v2.1 estimates of unobserved clonotypes. Generation probabilities were computed with OLGA for all TCRbeta clonotypes obtained by the gDNA method from several donors. Not all clones reach the TCRdb copy of this immuneACCESS table, which keeps in-frame sequences only. Checked studies attribute under half of the gap to unresolved V genes and leave the rest unexplained. The D gene and trimming were derived from the DNA, and the V and J assignments and clone size from that table. This sample comprises about 580,000 clones, more than 95% of them detected only once. In total, the top ten clones hold more than 0.3% of the sample.

The germline ends are 5 bases apart after V is trimmed by 1 base and J by 7 bases. According to the germline V gene, CDR1 reads MNHNS and CDR2 reads SASEGT. Including cysteine and phenylalanine, the CDR3 has 12 amino acids. Only the CDR3 DNA stays, 36 bases, in frame from base 1. The sequence was obtained from a man younger than 40 in good health. The chain uses TRBV6-1 and TRBJ1-5; the D gene cannot be resolved reliably. Source material: naive CD8+ T cells sorted from blood. The intended sense of this specimen's cell subset or site label: CD45RA+CCR7+. The sequence in DNA is TGTGCCAGCAGTGAAGTGACCCAGCCCCAGCATTTT. Its protein product is CASSEVTQPQHF.